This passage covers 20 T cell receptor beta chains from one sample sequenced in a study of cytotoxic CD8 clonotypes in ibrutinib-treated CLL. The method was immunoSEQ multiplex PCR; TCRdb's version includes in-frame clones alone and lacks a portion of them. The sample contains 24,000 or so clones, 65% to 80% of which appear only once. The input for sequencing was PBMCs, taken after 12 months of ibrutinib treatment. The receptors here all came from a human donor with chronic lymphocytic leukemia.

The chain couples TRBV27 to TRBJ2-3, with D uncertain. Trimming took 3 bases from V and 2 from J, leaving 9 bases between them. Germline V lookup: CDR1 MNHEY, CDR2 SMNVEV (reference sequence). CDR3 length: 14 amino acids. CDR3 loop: CASSFRVSTDTQYF. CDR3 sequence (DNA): TGTGCCAGCAGTTTCCGGGTTTCCACAGATACGCAGTATTTT.

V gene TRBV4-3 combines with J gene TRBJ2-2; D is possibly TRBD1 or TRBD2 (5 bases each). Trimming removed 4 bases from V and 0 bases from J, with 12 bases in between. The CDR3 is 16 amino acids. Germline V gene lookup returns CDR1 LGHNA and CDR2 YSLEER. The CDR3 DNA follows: TGCGCCAGCAGCCGGTCGGGGACCTCGAACACCGGGGAGCTGTTTTTT. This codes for CASSRSGTSNTGELFF.

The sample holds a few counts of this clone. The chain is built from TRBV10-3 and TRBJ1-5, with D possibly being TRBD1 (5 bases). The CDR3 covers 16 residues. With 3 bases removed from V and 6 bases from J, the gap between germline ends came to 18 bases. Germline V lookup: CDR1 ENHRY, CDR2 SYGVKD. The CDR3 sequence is CAISDRLMGEGQPQHF. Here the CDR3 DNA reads TGTGCCATCAGTGACCGCTTAATGGGGGAAGGTCAGCCCCAGCATTTT.

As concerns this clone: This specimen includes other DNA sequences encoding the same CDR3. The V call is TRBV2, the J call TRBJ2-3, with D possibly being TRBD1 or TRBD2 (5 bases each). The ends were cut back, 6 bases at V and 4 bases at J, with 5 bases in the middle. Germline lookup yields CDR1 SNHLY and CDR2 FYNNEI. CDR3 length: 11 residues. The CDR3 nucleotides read TGTGCCAGCAGGGGGGCAGATACGCAGTATTTT. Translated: CASRGADTQYF.

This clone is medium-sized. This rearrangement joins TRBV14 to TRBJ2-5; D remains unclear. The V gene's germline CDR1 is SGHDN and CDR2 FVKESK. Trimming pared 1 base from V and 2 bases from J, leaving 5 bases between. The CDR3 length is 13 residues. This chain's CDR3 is CASSQGLQETQYF. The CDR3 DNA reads TGTGCCAGCAGCCAAGGCCTTCAAGAGACCCAGTACTTC.

This CDR3 is CASSYDRGNGGYTF. The CDR3 DNA reads as TGTGCCAGCAGCTACGACAGGGGCAATGGTGGCTACACCTTC. The J gene is TRBJ1-2, the V gene TRBV5-4, with TRBD1 identical over 8 bases. Germline-derived CDR1 and CDR2 are SGHNT and YYREEE (reference sequence). V lost 3 bases and J lost 7; bases outside the gene matches: 8. This CDR3 contains 14 residues.

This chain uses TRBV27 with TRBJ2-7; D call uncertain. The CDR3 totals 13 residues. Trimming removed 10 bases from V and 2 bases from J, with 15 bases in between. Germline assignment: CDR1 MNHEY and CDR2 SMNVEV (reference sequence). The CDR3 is CATAAAVAYEQYF. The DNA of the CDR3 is TGTGCCACCGCCGCGGCTGTAGCCTACGAGCAGTACTTC.

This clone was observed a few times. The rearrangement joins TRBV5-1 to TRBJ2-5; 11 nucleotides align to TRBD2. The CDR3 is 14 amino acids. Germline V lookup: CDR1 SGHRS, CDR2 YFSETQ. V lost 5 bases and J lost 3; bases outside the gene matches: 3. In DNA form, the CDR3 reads TGCGCCAGCAGTAGCGGGGGGGCGAAAGAGACCCAGTACTTC. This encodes CASSSGGAKETQYF.

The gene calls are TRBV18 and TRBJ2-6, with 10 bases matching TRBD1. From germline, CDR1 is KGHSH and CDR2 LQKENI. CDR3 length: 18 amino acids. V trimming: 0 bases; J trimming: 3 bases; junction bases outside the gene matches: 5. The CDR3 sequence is CASSPPGQGIRGANVLTF. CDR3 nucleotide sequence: TGTGCCAGCTCACCACCGGGACAGGGGATTCGTGGGGCCAACGTCCTGACTTTC.

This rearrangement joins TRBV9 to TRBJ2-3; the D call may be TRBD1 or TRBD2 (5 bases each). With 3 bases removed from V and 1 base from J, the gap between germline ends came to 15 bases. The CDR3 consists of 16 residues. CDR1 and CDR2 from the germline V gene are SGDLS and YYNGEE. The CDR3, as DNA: TGTGCCAGCAGCGCCGAAGGGGCGGGCCGCACAGATACGCAGTATTTT. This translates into CASSAEGAGRTDTQYF.

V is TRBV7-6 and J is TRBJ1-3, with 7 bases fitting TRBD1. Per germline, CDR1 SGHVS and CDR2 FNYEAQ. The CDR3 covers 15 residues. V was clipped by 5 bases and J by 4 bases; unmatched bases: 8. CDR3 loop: CASSPYRGPGNTIYF. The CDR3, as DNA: TGTGCCAGCAGCCCCTACAGGGGTCCAGGAAACACCATATATTTT.

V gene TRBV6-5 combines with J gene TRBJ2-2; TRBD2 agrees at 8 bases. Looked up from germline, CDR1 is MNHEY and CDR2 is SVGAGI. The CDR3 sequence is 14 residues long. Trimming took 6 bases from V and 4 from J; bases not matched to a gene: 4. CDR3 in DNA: TGTGCCAGCAGGCGGGGGGCGAGCACCGGGGAGCTGTTTTTT. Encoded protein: CASRRGASTGELFF.

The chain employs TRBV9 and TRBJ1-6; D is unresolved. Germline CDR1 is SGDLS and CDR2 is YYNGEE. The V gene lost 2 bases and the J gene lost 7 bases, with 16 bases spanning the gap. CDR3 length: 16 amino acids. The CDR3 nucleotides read TGTGCCAGCAGCGTTGGTCGGAGGTTAAGGAATTCACCCCTCCACTTT. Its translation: CASSVGRRLRNSPLHF.

This chain's CDR3 is CASSLEVRGTEAFF. The CDR3 coding sequence is TGCGCCAGCAGCTTGGAGGTCAGGGGCACTGAAGCTTTCTTT. The chain couples TRBV5-1 to TRBJ1-1; tentatively, D is TRBD1 (6 bases). Germline CDR1 is SGHRS and CDR2 is YFSETQ. The length of the CDR3 is 14 residues. Trimming stripped 0 bases from V and 4 bases from J, with 10 bases between. The full variable domain, completed using reference TRBV5-1 and TRBJ1-1, is KAGVTQTPRYLIKTRGQQVTLSCSPISGHRSVSWYQQTPGQGLQFLFEYFSETQRNKGNFPGRFSGRQFSNSRSEMNVSTLELGDSALYLCASSLEVRGTEAFFGQGTRLTVV.

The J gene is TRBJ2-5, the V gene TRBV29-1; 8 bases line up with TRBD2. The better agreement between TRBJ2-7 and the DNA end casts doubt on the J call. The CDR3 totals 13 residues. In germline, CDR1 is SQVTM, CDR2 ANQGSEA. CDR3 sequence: CSVKAGDPYEQYF. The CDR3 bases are TGCAGCGTTAAAGCGGGGGACCCCTACGAGCAGTACTTC.

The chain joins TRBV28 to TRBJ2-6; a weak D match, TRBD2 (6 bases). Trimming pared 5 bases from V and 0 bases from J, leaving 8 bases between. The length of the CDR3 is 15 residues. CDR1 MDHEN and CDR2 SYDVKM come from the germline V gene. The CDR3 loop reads CASSTRGSGANVLTF. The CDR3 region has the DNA TGTGCCAGCAGTACGCGGGGCTCTGGGGCCAACGTCCTGACTTTC.

The CDR3 spells CASRKDTSYNEQFF. The CDR3 DNA is TGTGCCAGCAGGAAGGATACTAGCTACAATGAGCAGTTCTTC. The chain couples TRBV2 to TRBJ2-1, with D possibly being TRBD2 (5 bases). Germline assignment: CDR1 SNHLY and CDR2 FYNNEI. CDR3 length: 14 residues. V was trimmed by 6 bases and J by 3 bases, leaving 12 bases between them.

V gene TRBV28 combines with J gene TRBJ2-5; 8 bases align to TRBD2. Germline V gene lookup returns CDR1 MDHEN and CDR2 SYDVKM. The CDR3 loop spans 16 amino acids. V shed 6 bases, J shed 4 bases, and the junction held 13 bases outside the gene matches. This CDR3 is CASSTPVAGGGETQYF. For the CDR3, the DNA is TGTGCCAGCAGCACGCCAGTGGCGGGGGGAGGAGAGACCCAGTACTTC. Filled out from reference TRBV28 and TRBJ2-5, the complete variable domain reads DVKVTQSSRYLVKRTGEKVFLECVQDMDHENMFWYRQDPGLGLRLIYFSYDVKMKEKGDIPEGYSVSREKKERFSLILESASTNQTSMYLCASSTPVAGGGETQYFGPGTRLLVL.

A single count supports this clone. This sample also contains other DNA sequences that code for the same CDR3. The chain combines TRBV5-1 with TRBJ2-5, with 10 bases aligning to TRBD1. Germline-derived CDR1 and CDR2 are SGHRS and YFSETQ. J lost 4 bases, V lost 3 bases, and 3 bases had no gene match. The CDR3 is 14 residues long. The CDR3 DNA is TGCGCCAGCAGCTCGGGACAGGGGAGAGAGACCCAGTACTTC. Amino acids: CASSSGQGRETQYF.

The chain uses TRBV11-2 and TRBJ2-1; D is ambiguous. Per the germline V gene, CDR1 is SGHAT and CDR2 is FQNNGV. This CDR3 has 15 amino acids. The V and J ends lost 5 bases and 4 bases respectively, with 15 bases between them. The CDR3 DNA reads TGTGCCAGCAGCGTACTTACGGTCAGGTACAATGAGCAGTTCTTC. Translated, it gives CASSVLTVRYNEQFF.